A selection of T cell receptor beta chains follows, all from one sample in a study of Ad26.COV2.S vaccination and SARS-CoV-2 variants. Generated by immunoSEQ multiplex PCR, the TCRdb table keeps only in-frame clones and is missing some. This sample has hundreds of thousands of clones, with 75% to 90% found just once. The specimen was peripheral blood, collected in a trial of Ad26.COV2.S vaccine versus placebo. Receptor source: a person aged 18-60 years who received the Ad26.COV2.S COVID-19 vaccine or a placebo. Each CDR3 is given without its conserved first and last residue. Clone size is not always given. Where it is, it says once, few, many or a class for expanded clones.

clone_size: .; j_call: TRBJ1-6; cdr3_length: 12; v_call: TRBV18; cdr3_aa: ASSSGTSSSPLH
clone_size: .; j_call: TRBJ1-4; cdr3_length: 9; v_call: TRBV5-8; cdr3_aa: ASSRGEKLF
clone_size: .; j_call: TRBJ2-2; cdr3_length: 11; v_call: TRBV19; cdr3_aa: ASSWDRAGELF
clone_size: .; j_call: TRBJ2-1; cdr3_length: 13; v_call: TRBV10-3; cdr3_aa: AISETGQGGNEQF
clone_size: .; j_call: TRBJ2-3; cdr3_length: 13; v_call: TRBV24-1; cdr3_aa: ATKQREGGTDTQY
clone_size: .; j_call: TRBJ2-5; cdr3_length: 12; v_call: TRBV27; cdr3_aa: ASSLSRNKETQY
clone_size: .; j_call: TRBJ1-5; cdr3_length: 13; v_call: TRBV7-9; cdr3_aa: ASSSLGGLNQPQH
clone_size: .; j_call: TRBJ1-5; cdr3_length: 11; v_call: TRBV6-5; cdr3_aa: ASSYQGNQPQH
clone_size: .; j_call: TRBJ2-1; cdr3_length: 12; v_call: TRBV9; cdr3_aa: ASSSSGSGTEQF
clone_size: .; j_call: TRBJ1-6; cdr3_length: 12; v_call: TRBV3-1/TRBV3-2; cdr3_aa: ASSLGGGASPLH
clone_size: .; j_call: TRBJ2-7; cdr3_length: 12; v_call: TRBV28; cdr3_aa: ASSLVGANYEQY
clone_size: .; j_call: TRBJ2-5; cdr3_length: 15; v_call: TRBV7-2; cdr3_aa: ASSLERGLTKRETQY
clone_size: .; j_call: TRBJ2-2; cdr3_length: 12; v_call: TRBV5-3; cdr3_aa: ARSGRDYSGELF
clone_size: once; j_call: TRBJ2-7; cdr3_length: 10; v_call: TRBV21-1; cdr3_aa: ASSRGPHEQY
clone_size: once; j_call: TRBJ2-3; cdr3_length: 12; v_call: TRBV7-9; cdr3_aa: ASRYRAGTDTQY
clone_size: .; j_call: TRBJ1-5; cdr3_length: 11; v_call: TRBV7-9; cdr3_aa: ASSFLENQPQH